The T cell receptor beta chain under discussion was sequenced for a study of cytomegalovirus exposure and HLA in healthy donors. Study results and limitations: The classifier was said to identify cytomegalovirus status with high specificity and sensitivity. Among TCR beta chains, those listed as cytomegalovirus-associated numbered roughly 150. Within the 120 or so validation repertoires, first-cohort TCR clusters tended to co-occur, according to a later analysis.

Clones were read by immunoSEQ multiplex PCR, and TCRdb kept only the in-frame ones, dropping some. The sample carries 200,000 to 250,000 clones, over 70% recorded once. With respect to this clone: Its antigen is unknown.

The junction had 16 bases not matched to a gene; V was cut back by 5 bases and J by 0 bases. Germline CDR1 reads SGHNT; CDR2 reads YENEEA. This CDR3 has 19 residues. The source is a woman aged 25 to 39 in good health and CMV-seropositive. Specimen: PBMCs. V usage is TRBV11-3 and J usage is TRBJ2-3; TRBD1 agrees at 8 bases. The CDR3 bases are TGTGCCAGCAGCGACCCGGGACAGGAGGGATCCGGCAGCACAGATACGCAGTATTTT. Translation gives CASSDPGQEGSGSTDTQYF.